This T cell receptor (beta chain) stems from a study of cytomegalovirus exposure and HLA in healthy donors. A remark on this clone: Antigen specificity is unknown.

Overall study results and limits: TRBV6-2, TRBV6-3 and other indistinguishable V segments were excluded.

After removal of 3 bases from V and 6 bases from J, the junction contained 6 bases not matched to a gene. CDR3 size: 14 residues. Germline loops: CDR1 SGHRS, CDR2 YFSETQ. The PCR employed 60 Vbeta primers together with 13 Jbeta primers. Sequenced by immunoSEQ multiplex PCR; TCRdb stores in-frame clones only, minus some. The sample table sets out under 65,000 clones. Unrecorded immune exposure was likely among donors, who were nominally healthy when sampled. The source material was PBMCs. This clonotype was obtained from a woman in her 30s in good health and CMV-seropositive. The V call is TRBV5-1, the J call TRBJ1-2; 9 bases are shared with TRBD1. The CDR3 region is CASSSVQGADGYTF. The CDR3 nucleotides are TGCGCCAGCAGCTCTGTACAGGGGGCCGATGGCTACACCTTC.